These 14 T cell receptor beta chains were all obtained from the same sample, sequenced in a study of T cell responses to AZD1222 COVID-19 vaccine. The data were produced by immunoSEQ multiplex PCR, yet TCRdb's version contains in-frame clones alone and is incomplete. The repertoire holds around 130,000 clones, with 80% to 90% as singletons. The sequencing here drew on peripheral blood, taken 28 days after the second AZD1222 dose. Source of these receptors: an adult who received the AZD1222 COVID-19 vaccine.

This sequence joins TRBV20-1 and TRBJ2-3; 7 bases are a match to TRBD2. The germline V gene has CDR1 DFQATT and CDR2 SNEGSKA (reference sequence). The CDR3 consists of 15 residues. Unmatched junction bases numbered 12, after V lost 3 bases and J lost 6 bases. The CDR3 DNA reads as TGCAGTGCTAGTGAGGGCGGGGGACGACAGGATACGCAGTATTTT. Its translation is CSASEGGGRQDTQYF.

The V gene is TRBV7-2, the J gene TRBJ2-2; tentatively, D is TRBD1 (6 bases). Trimming left V 4 bases short and J 5 bases short, with 11 bases between. The germline V gene encodes CDR1 SGHTA and CDR2 FQGNSA. The CDR3 totals 14 residues. CDR3 nucleotides: TGTGCCAGCAGCTCCATAACAGGGACCGGGGAGCTGTTTTTT. Encoded protein: CASSSITGTGELFF.

The chain recombines TRBV30 with TRBJ1-3; TRBD1 aligns across 8 bases. CDR1 and CDR2 from the germline V gene are GTSNPN and SVGIG (reference sequence). CDR3 length: 13 amino acids. V lost 7 bases to trimming and J lost 2 bases; unmatched junction nucleotides: 4. CDR3: CALDRDTGNTIYF. In DNA form, the CDR3 reads TGTGCCTTGGACAGGGACACTGGAAACACCATATATTTT. The full variable domain, its missing parts supplied by reference TRBV30 and TRBJ1-3, is SQTIHQWPATLVQPVGSPLSLECTVEGTSNPNLYWYRQAAGRGLQLLFYSVGIGQISSEVPQNLSASRPQDRQFILSSKKLLLSDSGFYLCALDRDTGNTIYFGEGSWLTVV.

This sequence joins TRBV7-8 and TRBJ2-2, with D perhaps matching TRBD2 (6 bases). CDR3 length: 14 residues. Deletions cut 1 base from V and 6 bases from J, with 9 bases between. In germline, CDR1 is SGHVS, CDR2 FQNEAQ. CDR3 residues: CASSLGGGSGELFF. The CDR3 DNA reads as TGTGCCAGCAGCTTAGGGGGAGGATCCGGGGAGCTGTTTTTT.

The chain employs TRBV30 and TRBJ1-2; TRBD1 might be the D (6 bases). The CDR3 is 13 residues long. V lost 7 bases and J 4 bases, leaving 16 bases between the germline ends. Germline V gene data show CDR1 as GTSNPN and CDR2 as SVGIG (reference sequence). CDR3 amino acids: CASQGGRVYGYTF. The CDR3 DNA reads as TGTGCCTCCCAAGGGGGGCGCGTCTATGGCTACACCTTC.

The count of this clone is one. The chain combines TRBV15 with TRBJ2-3; 8 bases fit TRBD2. The CDR3 spans 18 residues. Per germline, CDR1 LNHNV and CDR2 YYDKDF (reference sequence). V shed 3 bases, J shed 2 bases, and the junction held 13 bases outside the gene matches. The CDR3 nucleotides read TGTGCCACCAGCAGGACCGCGATAGCGGGGCGCCTCACAGATACGCAGTATTTT. It codes for CATSRTAIAGRLTDTQYF.

The chain combines TRBV9 with TRBJ2-7; 10 positions match TRBD1. Germline CDR1 SGDLS, CDR2 YYNGEE. With V trimmed by 4 bases and J by 7 bases, 11 bases remained unmatched. This CDR3 is 15 amino acids long. CDR3 sequence (DNA): TGTGCCAGCAGCTCCTCCGGGACAGGGGTCGGAGAGCAGTACTTC. It is translated as CASSSSGTGVGEQYF. Based on the CDR3 plus reference TRBV9 and TRBJ2-7, the full variable domain is DSGVTQTPKHLITATGQRVTLRCSPRSGDLSVYWYQQSLDQGLQFLIQYYNGEERAKGNILERFSAQQFPDLHSELNLSSLELGDSALYFCASSSSGTGVGEQYFGPGTRLTVT.

This chain joins TRBV30 and TRBJ1-2; TRBD1 matches at 12 bases. Germline trimming cut 3 bases from V and 6 bases from J; bases unmatched to any gene: 8. The germline gives CDR1 GTSNPN, CDR2 SVGIG (reference sequence). This CDR3 comprises 15 residues. The CDR3 nucleotides read TGTGCCTGGAGCCCGGGACAGGGGGCAAGGGATGGCTACACCTTC. Its translation: CAWSPGQGARDGYTF.

The chain carries TRBV5-1 and TRBJ2-7, with D possibly being TRBD2 (6 bases). The CDR3 length is 14 residues. V was clipped by 4 bases and J by 2 bases, with 13 bases between them. CDR1 is SGHRS, CDR2 YFSETQ, per germline. The CDR3 here is CASSLEGLAYEQYF. The CDR3 bases are TGCGCCAGCAGCCTGGAGGGTTTGGCCTACGAGCAGTACTTC.

In nucleotides, the CDR3 is TGCAGCGTTGAAGATCCCAGGGGGTCGTTCGGGGAGCTGTTTTTT. This gives the protein CSVEDPRGSFGELFF. The chain uses TRBV29-1 and TRBJ2-2, with 7 bases aligning to TRBD1. The CDR3 covers 15 residues. The trim removed 0 bases at V and 7 bases at J, leaving 8 bases unmatched. From germline, CDR1 is SQVTM and CDR2 ANQGSEA.

The chain couples TRBV12-3 or TRBV12-4 to TRBJ2-1; no firm D call. V gave up 4 bases and J gave up 8 bases, with 6 bases separating them. This CDR3 contains 11 residues. CDR3 nucleotide sequence: TGTGCCAGCAGTTGGGCCGATGAGCAGTTCTTC. Translated: CASSWADEQFF.

The V and J genes are TRBV3-1 (or the pseudogene TRBV3-2) and TRBJ2-3; D is possibly TRBD2 (5 bases). The CDR3 length is 14 residues. Germline assignment: CDR1 LGHDT and CDR2 YNNKEL (reference sequence). Between the trimmed V and J ends, which lost 4 bases and 3 bases, there was a span of 11 bases. CDR3 residues: CASSPKEETDTQYF. The CDR3 region has the DNA TGTGCCAGCAGCCCCAAGGAGGAGACAGATACGCAGTATTTT.

A single count supports this clone. The genes are TRBV3-1 (or the pseudogene TRBV3-2) and TRBJ2-3, with D uncertain. V was shortened by 3 bases and J by 0 bases, with 10 bases between the two germline ends. Germline V lookup: CDR1 LGHDT, CDR2 YNNKEL (reference sequence). CDR3 size: 15 residues. Here the CDR3 DNA reads TGTGCCAGCAGCCAGGTACTACACAGCACAGATACGCAGTATTTT. Translated: CASSQVLHSTDTQYF.

This clone came up once. This chain connects TRBV5-6 to TRBJ1-5; D may be TRBD1 (6 bases). With 2 bases removed from V and 2 bases from J, the gap between germline ends came to 11 bases. The CDR3 extends over 15 amino acids. The germline CDR1 and CDR2 sequences are SGHDT and YYEEEE. CDR3 nucleotide sequence: TGTGCCAGCAGCTTTCAGGGGAGGCGCAATCAGCCCCAGCATTTT. It translates to CASSFQGRRNQPQHF.